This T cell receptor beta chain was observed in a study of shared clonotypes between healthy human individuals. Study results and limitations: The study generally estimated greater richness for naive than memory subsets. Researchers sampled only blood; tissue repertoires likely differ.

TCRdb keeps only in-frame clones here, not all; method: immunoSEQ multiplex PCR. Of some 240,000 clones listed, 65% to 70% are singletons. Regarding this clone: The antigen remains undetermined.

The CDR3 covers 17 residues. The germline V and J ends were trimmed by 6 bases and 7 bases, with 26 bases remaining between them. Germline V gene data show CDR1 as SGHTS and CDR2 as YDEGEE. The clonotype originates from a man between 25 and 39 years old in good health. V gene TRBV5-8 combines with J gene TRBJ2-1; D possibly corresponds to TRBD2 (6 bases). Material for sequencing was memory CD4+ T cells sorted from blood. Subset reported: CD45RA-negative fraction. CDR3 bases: TGTGCCAGCACCCCGGCCAGGAAGGCGGGGAGTGGGAATGAGCAGTTCTTC. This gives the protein CASTPARKAGSGNEQFF.